This T cell receptor beta chain was captured by sequencing in a study of blood T cell repertoires in COVID-19. Study at large: Both acute and convalescent COVID-19 samples were obtained from the United States, Italy and Spain. The analysed material was cDNA or gDNA that came from T cells, B-cell-depleted T cells, or PBMCs.

Study processing details: Estimates of nucleated cell counts were drawn from the amplification of reference gene primers. Libraries were prepared by immunoSEQ multiplex PCR; TCRdb keeps only in-frame clonotypes and omits some of them. D and trimming come from the DNA, and the V and J calls and clone size come from that table. The sample consists of some 120,000 clones, 65% to 85% of them appearing once. The clonotype originates from an older man with acute or convalescent COVID-19. Material for sequencing was peripheral blood.

This CDR3 reads CASSLNRGQIMNTEAFF. The CDR3 bases are TGCGCCAGCAGCTTAAACAGGGGGCAGATAATGAACACTGAAGCTTTCTTT. This chain connects TRBV5-1 to TRBJ1-1, with 9 bases fitting TRBD1. Germline V CDR1 and CDR2: SGHRS, YFSETQ. V gave up 2 bases and J gave up 0 bases; unmatched junction bases: 8. The CDR3 runs 17 residues. Filled out from reference TRBV5-1 and TRBJ1-1, the complete variable domain reads KAGVTQTPRYLIKTRGQQVTLSCSPISGHRSVSWYQQTPGQGLQFLFEYFSETQRNKGNFPGRFSGRQFSNSRSEMNVSTLELGDSALYLCASSLNRGQIMNTEAFFGQGTRLTVV.